This passage covers 29 T cell receptor beta chains from one sample sequenced in a study of graft-versus-host responses after intestinal transplantation. The repertoire was sequenced with immunoSEQ multiplex PCR; TCRdb's copy has only in-frame clones and lacks some. The sample holds 120,000 or so clones, over 85% seen once. Antigens for these TCRs are unknown. Source: unstimulated CD8+ T cells sorted from spleen or lymph node cells, taken before intestinal transplant. The receptors here all came from a human donor who received an intestinal transplant.

The rearrangement links TRBV5-6 to TRBJ1-5, with D uncertain. The germline gives CDR1 SGHDT, CDR2 YYEEEE. Trimming pared 4 bases from V and 3 bases from J, leaving 8 bases between. This CDR3 spans 13 amino acids. The CDR3 region is CASSHRANQPQHF. The DNA of the CDR3 is TGTGCCAGCAGCCACCGGGCCAATCAGCCCCAGCATTTT.

This clone appeared a few times. The V and J genes are TRBV7-9 and TRBJ2-6; D might be TRBD1 or TRBD2, each matching 5 bases. CDR1 is SEHNR and CDR2 is FQNEAQ in the germline V gene (reference sequence). Trimming stripped 5 bases from V and 6 bases from J, with 23 bases between. CDR3 length equals 18 residues. CDR3: CASSPGTAGESEANVLTF. DNA of the CDR3: TGTGCCAGCAGCCCAGGGACGGCCGGTGAGTCCGAGGCCAACGTCCTGACTTTC.

V and J are TRBV14 and TRBJ2-5; D unclear. The V end was cut by 9 bases, the J end by 2 bases, with 13 bases between. In germline, CDR1 is SGHDN, CDR2 FVKESK. This CDR3 region has 13 residues. The DNA for the CDR3 is TGTGCCAGTGCGACTCGACGACAAGAGACCCAGTACTTC. Protein sequence: CASATRRQETQYF.

The chain joins TRBV9 to TRBJ2-5, with 7 bases fitting TRBD2. V was pared by 3 bases and J by 4 bases, with 9 bases of the junction left unmatched. The CDR3 is 15 amino acids. The germline V gene has CDR1 SGDLS and CDR2 YYNGEE. CDR3 in DNA: TGTGCCAGCAGCGGGCTAGCGGTAGGGTTAGAGACCCAGTACTTC. As protein: CASSGLAVGLETQYF.

The chain joins TRBV7-9 to TRBJ2-4, with D hard to call. This CDR3 contains 13 residues. From germline, CDR1 is SEHNR and CDR2 FQNEAQ (reference sequence). Trimming took 4 bases from V and 5 from J, leaving 9 bases between them. This CDR3 reads CASSSSRENIQYF. CDR3 bases: TGTGCCAGCAGCTCCTCCCGGGAAAACATTCAGTACTTC. Full variable domain (missing parts from reference TRBV7-9 and TRBJ2-4): DTGVSQNPRHKITKRGQNVTFRCDPISEHNRLYWYRQTLGQGPEFLTYFQNEAQLEKSRLLSDRFSAERPKGSFSTLEIQRTEQGDSAMYLCASSSSRENIQYFGAGTRLSVL.

The V and J genes are TRBV19 and TRBJ1-4, with D maybe TRBD1 (6 bases). This CDR3 is built from 13 residues. The germline V gene has CDR1 LNHDA and CDR2 SQIVND (reference sequence). Trimming shortened V by 5 bases and J by 8 bases, and 12 bases separated the two germline ends. CDR3 nucleotides: TGTGCCAGTAGTCAGGACAGTCCCGAAAAACTGTTTTTT. It translates to CASSQDSPEKLFF.

This chain joins TRBV6-1 and TRBJ2-3; D uncertain. Trimming stripped 0 bases from V and 5 bases from J, with 27 bases between. The germline V gene encodes CDR1 MNHNS and CDR2 SASEGT. The CDR3 spans 20 residues. The CDR3 reads CASSEAWAPGLGIDGDTQYF. In nucleotides, the CDR3 is TGTGCCAGCAGTGAAGCTTGGGCCCCTGGGCTGGGGATCGATGGAGATACGCAGTATTTT.

J is TRBJ2-3 and V is TRBV5-1, with TRBD2 matching 8 bases. CDR1 and CDR2 (germline): SGHRS, YFSETQ. V dropped 2 bases and J dropped 5; count of bases not matched to a gene: 7. The CDR3 is 15 amino acids. CDR3 nucleotides: TGCGCCAGCAGCTTAGCGGGAGCGACGGGAGATACGCAGTATTTT. Translated: CASSLAGATGDTQYF.

The gene calls are TRBV9 and TRBJ2-7; 7 bases line up with TRBD1. V lost 4 bases to trimming and J lost 5 bases; unmatched junction nucleotides: 9. Per germline, CDR1 SGDLS and CDR2 YYNGEE. This CDR3 is 14 amino acids long. This CDR3 reads CASSPWTGLNEQYF. The CDR3 coding sequence is TGTGCCAGCAGCCCTTGGACAGGTCTTAACGAGCAGTACTTC.

This chain links TRBV5-1 with TRBJ1-1, with D possibly matching TRBD1 (6 bases). Germline CDR1 is SGHRS and CDR2 is YFSETQ. The CDR3 loop spans 15 amino acids. V lost 2 bases and J lost 2, with 13 bases in between. The CDR3 region is CASSFTPGANTEAFF. CDR3 DNA sequence: TGCGCCAGCAGCTTTACTCCGGGGGCTAACACTGAAGCTTTCTTT.

The chain joins TRBV9 to TRBJ2-3; 7 nucleotides align to TRBD1. CDR3 length: 15 amino acids. Trimming took 0 bases from V and 3 from J; bases not matched to a gene: 4. Germline V CDR1 and CDR2: SGDLS, YYNGEE. The CDR3 DNA reads TGTGCCAGCAGCGTAGATGGGACAGCTACAGATACGCAGTATTTT. Protein product: CASSVDGTATDTQYF.

The genes are TRBV5-5 and TRBJ2-7; D possibly corresponds to TRBD1 (6 bases). V lost 4 bases to trimming and J lost 2 bases, with 16 bases between them. From germline, CDR1 is SGHKS and CDR2 YYEKEE (reference sequence). This CDR3 has 15 amino acids. The CDR3 bases are TGTGCCAGCAGCCAAATCCGGGACATTACCTACGAGCAGTACTTC. It codes for CASSQIRDITYEQYF.

CDR3 sequence reads: CATNIAGGLYNEQFF. CDR3 sequence (DNA): TGTGCCACCAACATAGCGGGAGGGCTCTACAATGAGCAGTTCTTC. V and J are TRBV15 and TRBJ2-1; 11 bases are shared with TRBD2. The V gene end was trimmed by 7 bases and the J gene end by 3 bases; junction bases not matched to a gene: 5. The CDR3 contains 15 residues. Germline CDR1 LNHNV, CDR2 YYDKDF (reference sequence).

This chain connects TRBV30 to TRBJ1-1; D uncertain. CDR3 length: 13 residues. Trimming left V 4 bases short and J 1 base short, with 10 bases between. Germline CDR1 reads GTSNPN; CDR2 reads SVGIG (reference sequence). The CDR3 spells CAWTIFPNTEAFF. CDR3 nucleotide sequence: TGTGCCTGGACTATCTTCCCGAACACTGAAGCTTTCTTT.

This chain joins TRBV5-4 and TRBJ2-1, with TRBD1 as a possible D gene (6 bases). The CDR3 runs to 14 residues. CDR1 SGHNT and CDR2 YYREEE come from the germline V gene (reference sequence). Trimming cost V 1 base and J 3 bases, with 8 bases left between them. The CDR3 nucleotides read TGTGCCAGCAGCTTGTGGGGGCTCTACAATGAGCAGTTCTTC. It specifies CASSLWGLYNEQFF. Supplemented by reference TRBV5-4 and TRBJ2-1, the full variable domain reads ETGVTQSPTHLIKTRGQQVTLRCSSQSGHNTVSWYQQALGQGPQFIFQYYREEENGRGNFPPRFSGLQFPNYSSELNVNALELDDSALYLCASSLWGLYNEQFFGPGTRLTVL.

This chain connects TRBV2 to TRBJ1-5; possible D gene TRBD1, 6 bases. Germline V lookup: CDR1 SNHLY, CDR2 FYNNEI. V lost 3 bases and J lost 0, with 12 bases in between. CDR3 size: 16 residues. CDR3: CASSDGGLYSNQPQHF. The CDR3 nucleotides are TGTGCCAGCAGTGACGGGGGCCTCTATAGCAATCAGCCCCAGCATTTT.

The chain uses TRBV18 and TRBJ2-3; D may correspond to TRBD1 or TRBD2 (5 bases each). The CDR3 consists of 16 residues. V gave up 2 bases and J gave up 0 bases, with 12 bases separating them. Germline V gives CDR1 KGHSH, CDR2 LQKENI. The CDR3 DNA is TGTGCCAGCTCACCATCGGACGGGGCTAGCACAGATACGCAGTATTTT. Encoded protein: CASSPSDGASTDTQYF.

The rearrangement links TRBV7-4 to TRBJ2-5; D not resolved. The length of the CDR3 is 18 residues. Trimming shortened V by 5 bases and J by 4 bases, and 26 bases separated the two germline ends. CDR1 SGHVT and CDR2 SQSDAQ come from the germline V gene. The CDR3 region has the DNA TGTGCCAGCAGCCCGGAAGGTTCACTCGGATTGATGGGAGAGACCCAGTACTTC. It specifies CASSPEGSLGLMGETQYF.

This rearrangement joins TRBV27 to TRBJ1-5; D call uncertain. V was cut by 6 bases and J by 0 bases, with 12 bases left in between. Germline loops: CDR1 MNHEY, CDR2 SMNVEV (reference sequence). The CDR3 has 15 amino acids. CDR3 nucleotide sequence: TGTGCCAGCAGCTCCACTTTTTATAGCAATCAGCCCCAGCATTTT. It codes for CASSSTFYSNQPQHF.

CDR3 amino acids: CAGGDVYGYTF. CDR3 in DNA: TGTGCCGGAGGGGACGTCTATGGCTACACCTTC. The genes are TRBV2 and TRBJ1-2, with D possibly being TRBD1 (5 bases). Trimming took 11 bases from V and 4 from J, leaving 11 bases between them. The CDR3 has 11 amino acids. CDR1 and CDR2 from the germline V gene are SNHLY and FYNNEI. The whole variable domain, filled in from reference TRBV2 and TRBJ1-2, reads EPEVTQTPSHQVTQMGQEVILRCVPISNHLYFYWYRQILGQKVEFLVSFYNNEISEKSEIFDDQFSVERPDGSNFTLKIRSTKLEDSAMYFCAGGDVYGYTFGSGTRLTVV.

The chain is built from TRBV6-5 and TRBJ2-3; D is ambiguous. The CDR3 consists of 15 residues. From germline, CDR1 is MNHEY and CDR2 SVGAGI. V was shortened by 6 bases and J by 2 bases, with 15 bases between the two germline ends. The CDR3 DNA follows: TGTGCCAGCAGCCCCTTCTCCGTTCCCACAGATACGCAGTATTTT. Its protein is CASSPFSVPTDTQYF.

The chain joins TRBV15 to TRBJ2-3, with no clear D. V was pared by 0 bases and J by 6 bases, with 10 bases between. CDR1 is LNHNV, CDR2 YYDKDF, per germline (reference sequence). The CDR3 sequence is 14 residues long. CDR3 loop: CATSRDSRDDTQYF. As DNA, the CDR3 is TGTGCCACCAGCAGAGATAGTAGGGATGATACGCAGTATTTT.

The V and J genes are TRBV9 and TRBJ1-5; TRBD1 is a possible D gene (6 bases). This CDR3 has 15 amino acids. Trimming removed 3 bases from V and 3 bases from J, with 13 bases in between. Germline lookup yields CDR1 SGDLS and CDR2 YYNGEE. Written as DNA, the CDR3 is TGTGCCAGCAGCGCAACGACAGGTAACAATCAGCCCCAGCATTTT. Protein sequence: CASSATTGNNQPQHF.

The V gene is TRBV5-1, the J gene TRBJ2-7; D is unclear. There are 15 residues in the CDR3. CDR1 and CDR2 (germline): SGHRS, YFSETQ. Trimming took 0 bases from V and 0 from J, leaving 10 bases between them. The CDR3 bases are TGCGCCAGCAGCTTGGGTTCGATGAGCTCCTACGAGCAGTACTTC. It yields the protein CASSLGSMSSYEQYF.

This clone was observed a single time. This chain joins TRBV27 and TRBJ2-7; TRBD2 matches at 8 bases. V gave up 3 bases and J gave up 4 bases; unmatched junction bases: 5. Germline CDR1 is MNHEY and CDR2 is SMNVEV (reference sequence). The CDR3 spans 14 residues. In nucleotides, the CDR3 is TGTGCCAGCAGTTTTTTAGGGACTAGATACGAGCAGTACTTC. It translates to CASSFLGTRYEQYF.

A word on this clone: This CDR3 is also generated by other DNA sequences in the sample. V is TRBV19 and J is TRBJ2-7; D gene ambiguous. V was clipped by 1 base and J by 1 base, with 5 bases between them. The CDR3 is 13 amino acids. CDR1 and CDR2 from the germline V gene are LNHDA and SQIVND (reference sequence). CDR3 loop: CASSIADSYEQYF. As DNA, the CDR3 is TGTGCCAGTAGTATAGCAGATTCCTACGAGCAGTACTTC.

J is TRBJ1-1 and V is TRBV19; D call uncertain. Trimming stripped 1 base from V and 4 bases from J, with 7 bases between. This CDR3 spans 13 amino acids. Germline V CDR1 and CDR2: LNHDA, SQIVND (reference sequence). The DNA of the CDR3 is TGTGCCAGTAGTATAGGGGAGGTCACTGAAGCTTTCTTT. Translation: CASSIGEVTEAFF. Full variable domain (outside the CDR3, taken from reference TRBV19 and TRBJ1-1): DGGITQSPKYLFRKEGQNVTLSCEQNLNHDAMYWYRQDPGQGLRLIYYSQIVNDFQKGDIAEGYSVSREKKESFPLTVTSAQKNPTAFYLCASSIGEVTEAFFGQGTRLTVV.

The rearrangement links TRBV7-8 to TRBJ2-1, with 10 bases matching TRBD1. With 5 bases clipped from V and 9 bases from J, the junction kept 13 bases outside the gene matches. This CDR3 region has 16 residues. Germline CDR1 and CDR2: SGHVS and FQNEAQ. CDR3 DNA: TGTGCCAGCAGCGCTTCGACAGGGGGCTCTAGGGGTGAGCAGTTCTTC. This sequence encodes CASSASTGGSRGEQFF. Filled out from reference TRBV7-8 and TRBJ2-1, the complete variable domain reads GAGVSQSPRYKVAKRGQDVALRCDPISGHVSLFWYQQALGQGPEFLTYFQNEAQLDKSGLPSDRFFAERPEGSVSTLKIQRTQQEDSAVYLCASSASTGGSRGEQFFGPGTRLTVL.

J is TRBJ1-5 and V is TRBV19, with 7 bases identical to TRBD1. V lost 3 bases and J lost 2; bases outside the gene matches: 1. The CDR3 loop spans 14 amino acids. Germline values: CDR1 LNHDA, CDR2 SQIVND (reference sequence). CDR3 DNA: TGTGCCAGTAGTATGGGGACAGGCAATCAGCCCCAGCATTTT. It codes for CASSMGTGNQPQHF.